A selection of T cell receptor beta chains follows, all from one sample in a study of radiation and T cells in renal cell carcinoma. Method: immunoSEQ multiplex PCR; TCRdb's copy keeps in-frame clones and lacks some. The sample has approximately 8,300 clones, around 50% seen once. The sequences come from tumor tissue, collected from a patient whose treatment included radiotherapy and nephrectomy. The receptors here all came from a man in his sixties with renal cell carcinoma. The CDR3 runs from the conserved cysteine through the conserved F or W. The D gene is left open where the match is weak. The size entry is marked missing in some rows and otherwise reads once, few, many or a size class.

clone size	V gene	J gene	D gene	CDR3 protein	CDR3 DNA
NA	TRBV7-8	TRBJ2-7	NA	CASSLTASGLKEAYEQYF	TGTGCCAGCAGCCTCACTGCCTCTGGGCTCAAGGAGGCCTACGAGCAGTACTTC
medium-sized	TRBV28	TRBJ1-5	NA	CASSPGGGRNQPQHF	TGTGCCAGCAGTCCTGGGGGCGGGAGGAATCAGCCCCAGCATTTT
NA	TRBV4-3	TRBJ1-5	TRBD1	CASSQDPPRGGAGNQPQHF	TGCGCCAGCAGCCAAGACCCTCCCAGGGGGGGGGCAGGGAATCAGCCCCAGCATTTT
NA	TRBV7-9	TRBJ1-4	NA	CASSFEDVKLFF	TGTGCCAGCAGCTTTGAGGACGTTAAACTGTTTTTT
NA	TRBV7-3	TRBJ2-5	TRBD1	CASSSQGNQETQYF	TGTGCCAGCAGCTCACAGGGGAACCAAGAGACCCAGTACTTC
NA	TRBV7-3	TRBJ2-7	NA	CASSLTSGSYEQYF	TGTGCCAGCAGCTTAACATCAGGGTCCTACGAGCAGTACTTC
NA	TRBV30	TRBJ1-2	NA	CAWSLETFGGVHGYTF	TGTGCCTGGAGCCTGGAGACTTTTGGTGGGGTCCATGGCTACACCTTC
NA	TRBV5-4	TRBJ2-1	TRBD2	CASRPSGRINEQFF	TGTGCCAGCAGACCCAGCGGGAGGATAAATGAGCAGTTCTTC
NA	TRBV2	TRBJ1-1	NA	CASSSNLIPERPNTEAFF	TGTGCCAGCAGTTCCAATCTAATTCCCGAGAGGCCGAACACTGAAGCTTTCTTT
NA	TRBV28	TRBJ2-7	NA	CASSPVWSYEQYF	TGTGCCAGCAGTCCGGTGTGGTCCTACGAGCAGTACTTC
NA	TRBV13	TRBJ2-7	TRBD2	CASSLGWTRGSYEQYF	TGTGCCAGCAGCTTAGGATGGACTAGGGGCTCCTACGAGCAGTACTTC
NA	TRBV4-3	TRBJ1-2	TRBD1	CASSQARDRFYGYTF	TGCGCCAGCAGCCAGGCCCGGGACAGGTTCTATGGCTACACCTTC
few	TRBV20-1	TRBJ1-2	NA	CSVDSVRGYTF	TGCAGTGTCGACAGCGTTCGGGGCTACACCTTC
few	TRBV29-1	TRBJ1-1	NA	CSVVQGNTEAFF	TGCAGCGTTGTACAGGGGAACACTGAAGCTTTCTTT
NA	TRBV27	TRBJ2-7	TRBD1	CASSLVSPGQLSYEQYF	TGTGCCAGCAGTTTAGTATCCCCGGGACAGCTCTCCTACGAGCAGTACTTC
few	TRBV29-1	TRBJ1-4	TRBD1	CSVEEGIGGTANEKLFF	TGCAGCGTTGAAGAAGGCATAGGGGGCACAGCTAATGAAAAACTGTTTTTT
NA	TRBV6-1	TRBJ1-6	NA	CASSEIVTEGGSPLHF	TGTGCCAGCAGTGAAATAGTGACAGAGGGCGGGTCACCCCTCCACTTT
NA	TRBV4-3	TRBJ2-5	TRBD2	CASSQKLAGQETQYF	TGCGCCAGCAGCCAAAAACTAGCGGGACAGGAGACCCAGTACTTC
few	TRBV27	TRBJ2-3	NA	CASTWADTQYF	TGTGCCAGCACATGGGCAGATACGCAGTATTTT
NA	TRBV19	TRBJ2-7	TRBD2	CASSTRAGGPGALHEQYF	TGTGCCAGTAGTACCCGAGCGGGAGGGCCAGGGGCGCTGCACGAGCAGTACTTC
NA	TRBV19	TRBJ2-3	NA	CASSDSKLADTQYF	TGTGCCAGTTCGGACAGTAAGTTGGCAGATACGCAGTATTTT
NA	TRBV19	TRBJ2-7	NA	CASSRPGTDLYEQYF	TGTGCCAGTAGTAGACCCGGGACGGATCTCTACGAGCAGTACTTC